The clone carrying this TCR beta chain was observed many times. Its cognate antigen is unknown. These data are taken from a study of cytomegalovirus exposure and HLA in healthy donors. Whole-study results and caveats: Reported findings show TCR beta sequences accurately forecast HLA-A and HLA-B alleles in most subjects.

Although they were nominally healthy when sampled, donors likely had unrecorded immune exposures. This CDR3 has 15 amino acids. The study ran its PCR with 60 Vbeta and 13 Jbeta primers. Sequenced by immunoSEQ multiplex PCR; TCRdb stores in-frame clones only, minus some. The table shows approximately 150,000 clones, with about 80% occurring only once. The sequence was collected from a middle-aged woman in good health and CMV-seronegative. The sample comprised PBMCs. The V gene is TRBV21-1, the J gene TRBJ2-1; TRBD2 is the table's D call and was not checked against the DNA. TRBV21-1 is a pseudogene locus. The CDR3 coding sequence is TGTGCCAGCAGGGCTAGCGGAAGAACCTACAATGAGCAGTTCTTC. It codes for CASRASGRTYNEQFF.